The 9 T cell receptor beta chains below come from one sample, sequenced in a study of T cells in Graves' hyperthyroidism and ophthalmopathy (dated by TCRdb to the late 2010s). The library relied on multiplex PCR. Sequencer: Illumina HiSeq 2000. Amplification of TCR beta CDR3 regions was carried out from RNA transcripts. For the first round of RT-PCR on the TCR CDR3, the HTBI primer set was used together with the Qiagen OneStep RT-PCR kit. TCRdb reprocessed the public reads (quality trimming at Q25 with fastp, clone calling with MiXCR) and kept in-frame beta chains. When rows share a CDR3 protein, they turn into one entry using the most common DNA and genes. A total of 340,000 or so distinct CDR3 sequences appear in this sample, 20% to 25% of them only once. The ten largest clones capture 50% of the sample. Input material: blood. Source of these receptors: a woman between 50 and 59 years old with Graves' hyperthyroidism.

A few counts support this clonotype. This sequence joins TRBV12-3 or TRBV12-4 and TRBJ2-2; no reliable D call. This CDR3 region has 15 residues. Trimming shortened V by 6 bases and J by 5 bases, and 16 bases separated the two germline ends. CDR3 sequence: CASRRNSASTGELFF. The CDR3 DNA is TGTGCCAGCAGGAGAAATAGTGCATCGACCGGGGAGCTGTTTTTT.

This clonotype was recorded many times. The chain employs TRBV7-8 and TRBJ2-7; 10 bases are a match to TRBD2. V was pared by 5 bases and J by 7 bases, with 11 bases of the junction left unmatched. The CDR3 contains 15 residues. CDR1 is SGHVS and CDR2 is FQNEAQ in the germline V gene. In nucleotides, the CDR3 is TGTGCCAGCAGCCATGAAGCGGGGGGGCCGAAGGAGCAGTACTTC. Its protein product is CASSHEAGGPKEQYF.

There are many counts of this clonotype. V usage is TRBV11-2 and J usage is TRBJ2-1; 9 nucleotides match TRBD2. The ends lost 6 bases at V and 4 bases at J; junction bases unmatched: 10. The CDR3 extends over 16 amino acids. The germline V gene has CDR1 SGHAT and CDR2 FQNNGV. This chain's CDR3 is CASSPTLSGRYNEQFF. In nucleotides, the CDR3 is TGTGCCAGCAGTCCCACTCTTAGCGGGAGATACAATGAGCAGTTCTTC.

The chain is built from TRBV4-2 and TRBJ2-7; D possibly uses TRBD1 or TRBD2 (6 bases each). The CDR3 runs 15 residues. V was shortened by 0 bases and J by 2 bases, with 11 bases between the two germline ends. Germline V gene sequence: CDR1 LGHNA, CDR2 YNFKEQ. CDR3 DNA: TGTGCCAGCAGCCAAGATTTACGGGGGCCCTACGAGCAGTACTTC. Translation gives CASSQDLRGPYEQYF.

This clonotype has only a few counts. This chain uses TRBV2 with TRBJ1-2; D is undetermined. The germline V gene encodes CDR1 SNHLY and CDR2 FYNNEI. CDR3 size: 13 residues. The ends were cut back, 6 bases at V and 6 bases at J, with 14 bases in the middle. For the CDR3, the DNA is TGTGCCAGCAGGGCAGGACGCACAGATGGCTACACCTTC. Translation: CASRAGRTDGYTF. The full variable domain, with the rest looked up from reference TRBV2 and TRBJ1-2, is EPEVTQTPSHQVTQMGQEVILRCVPISNHLYFYWYRQILGQKVEFLVSFYNNEISEKSEIFDDQFSVERPDGSNFTLKIRSTKLEDSAMYFCASRAGRTDGYTFGSGTRLTVV.

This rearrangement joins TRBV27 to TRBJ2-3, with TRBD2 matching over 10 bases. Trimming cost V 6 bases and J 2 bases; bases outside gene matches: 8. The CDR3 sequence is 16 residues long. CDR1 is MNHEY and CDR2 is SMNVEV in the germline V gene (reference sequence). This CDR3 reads CASSHLAGEHTDTQYF. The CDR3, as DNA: TGTGCCAGCAGCCACCTAGCGGGAGAACACACAGATACGCAGTATTTT.

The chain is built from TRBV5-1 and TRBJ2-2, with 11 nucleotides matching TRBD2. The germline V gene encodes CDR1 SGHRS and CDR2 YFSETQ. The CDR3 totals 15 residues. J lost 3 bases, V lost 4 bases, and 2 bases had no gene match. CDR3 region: CASSLSGGDTGELFF. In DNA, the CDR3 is TGCGCCAGCAGCCTTAGCGGGGGGGACACCGGGGAGCTGTTTTTT.

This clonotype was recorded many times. DNA for the CDR3: TGCAGTGCCATTAGGACTAGCGGGGCTCAAGAGACCCAGTACTTC. Translated: CSAIRTSGAQETQYF. The chain recombines TRBV20-1 with TRBJ2-5, with 12 bases aligning to TRBD2. V gave up 6 bases and J gave up 2 bases; unmatched junction bases: 7. CDR1 and CDR2 (germline): DFQATT, SNEGSKA (reference sequence). The CDR3 contains 15 residues.

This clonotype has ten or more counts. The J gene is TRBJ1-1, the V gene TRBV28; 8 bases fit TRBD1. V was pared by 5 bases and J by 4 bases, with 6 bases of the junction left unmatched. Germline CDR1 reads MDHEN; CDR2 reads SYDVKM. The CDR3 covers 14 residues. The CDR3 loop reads CASSKTGVSTEAFF. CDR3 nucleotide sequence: TGTGCCAGCAGTAAGACAGGGGTGAGCACTGAAGCTTTCTTT.